These T cell receptor beta chains were read from a single sample in a study of vaccination effects on CD4 cells after COVID-19. Antigens of these TCRs are unknown. Repertoires were generated with immunoSEQ multiplex PCR, while TCRdb's copy carries only in-frame clones and drops some. The sample shows more than 20,000 clones, roughly 78% of them seen only once. The sample here was CD4+ T cells from PBMCs cultured with HCoV-NL63 spike peptides, taken before COVID-19 vaccination. All receptors derive from a human donor who received a COVID-19 vaccine. The CDR3 runs from the conserved cysteine through the conserved F or W. A D gene is named only where the DNA matches it firmly. Clone size, where shown, is once, few, many, or a class for clones that have expanded.

TRBV11-2	TRBD1	TRBJ2-2	-	TGTGCCAGCAGCCAGGGACAGGTCTGGCCCGGGGAGCTGTTTTTT	CASSQGQVWPGELFF
TRBV5-1	TRBD2	TRBJ2-5	-	TGCGCCAGCAGCTCCTTCTTTGAGCGGGGGCAAGAGACCCAGTACTTC	CASSSFFERGQETQYF
TRBV6-6	-	TRBJ1-1	once	TGTGCCAGCAGTGACCCCAGAGAATACACTGAAGCTTTCTTT	CASSDPREYTEAFF
TRBV27	-	TRBJ2-5	-	TGTGCCAGCAGTTCTCCCCAGGGGAGAGGGACCCAGTACTTC	CASSSPQGRGTQYF
TRBV5-1	-	TRBJ2-1	-	TGCGCCAGCAGCTTGGCGCTGGCAGGTACCAATGAGCAGTTCTTC	CASSLALAGTNEQFF
TRBV28	-	TRBJ2-2	-	TGTGCCAGCAGTTCTTCACCCGGGGAGCTGTTTTTT	CASSSSPGELFF
TRBV14	-	TRBJ2-2	-	TGTGCCAGCAGCCAGAGCACCGGGGAGCTGTTTTTT	CASSQSTGELFF
TRBV28	-	TRBJ2-2	-	TGTGCCAGCAGAGTCTCTTCGAACACCGGGGAGCTGTTTTTT	CASRVSSNTGELFF
TRBV7-2	-	TRBJ2-3	-	TGTGCCAGCAAGTCGGGGGCAGGCACAGATACGCAGTATTTT	CASKSGAGTDTQYF
TRBV7-2	-	TRBJ2-5	-	TGTGCCAGCAGGGGGGGGCTAGCCCTATTCGAATATTACCAAGAGACCCAGTACTTC	CASRGGLALFEYYQETQYF
TRBV14	-	TRBJ2-7	-	TGTGCCAGCAGCCAAGCCTCAGCCGATTCCGAGCAGTACTTC	CASSQASADSEQYF